A single sample gave rise to the 8 T cell receptor beta chains below, sequenced in a study of blood T cells in healthy people across ages (dated by TCRdb to about 2015). Libraries were prepared through 5' RACE. The instrument given in TCRdb is Illumina HiSeq 2500. A second PCR of roughly 7 to 12 cycles was run with a J-beta primer mix and a sample-barcoded 5' primer. TCRdb itself trimmed the public reads at Q25 with fastp, ran MiXCR and retained productive beta chains. Rows with a matching CDR3 protein are joined into one entry that keeps the most common DNA and genes. This sample gives over 950,000 distinct CDR3 sequences in total; roughly 47% of them show up just once. The ten most abundant clones make up around 21% of the sample. Specimen: blood. The receptors were sampled from a woman aged 55-70 years in good health.

This clonotype was seen a handful of times. V usage is TRBV20-1 and J usage is TRBJ1-2, with D possibly matching TRBD1 (6 bases). V was clipped by 2 bases and J by 4 bases, with 11 bases between them. Germline CDR1 is DFQATT and CDR2 is SNEGSKA (reference sequence). This CDR3 has 13 residues. The CDR3 loop is CSARRGGIYGYTF. The CDR3 DNA follows: TGCAGTGCTAGAAGGGGGGGGATCTATGGCTACACCTTC.

The chain couples TRBV9 to TRBJ1-1; 7 bases are shared with TRBD1. CDR1 and CDR2 from the germline V gene are SGDLS and YYNGEE. There are 16 residues in the CDR3. After removal of 4 bases from V and 8 bases from J, the junction contained 17 bases not matched to a gene. This CDR3 is CASSLRDRDLMGEAFF. The CDR3 DNA follows: TGTGCCAGCAGCCTCCGTGACAGGGACCTAATGGGGGAAGCTTTCTTT. Supplemented by reference TRBV9 and TRBJ1-1, the full variable domain reads DSGVTQTPKHLITATGQRVTLRCSPRSGDLSVYWYQQSLDQGLQFLIQYYNGEERAKGNILERFSAQQFPDLHSELNLSSLELGDSALYFCASSLRDRDLMGEAFFGQGTRLTVV.

The chain is built from TRBV12-3 or TRBV12-4 and TRBJ1-5, with 7 bases that match TRBD1. V dropped 6 bases and J dropped 5; count of bases not matched to a gene: 13. This CDR3 has 16 residues. The CDR3 here is CASSQTGKVSYQPQHF. The CDR3 nucleotides read TGTGCCAGCAGCCAGACAGGGAAAGTTTCGTATCAGCCCCAGCATTTT.

This sequence joins TRBV2 and TRBJ2-2, with TRBD1 matching 7 bases. J gave up 1 base and V 9 bases, and 2 bases lay outside the gene matches. This CDR3 region has 13 residues. CDR1 and CDR2 from the germline V gene are SNHLY and FYNNEI. CDR3 sequence reads: CARQGKNTGELFF. CDR3 DNA sequence: TGTGCCAGACAGGGGAAGAACACCGGGGAGCTGTTTTTT.

The chain employs TRBV20-1 and TRBJ2-1; 8 nucleotides match TRBD1. Germline CDR1 reads DFQATT; CDR2 reads SNEGSKA (reference sequence). With 5 bases clipped from V and 4 bases from J, the junction kept 7 bases outside the gene matches. The CDR3 runs 14 residues. The CDR3 loop reads CSAPRGTGYNEQFF. The DNA for the CDR3 is TGCAGTGCTCCTCGGGGGACAGGTTACAATGAGCAGTTCTTC.

The genes are TRBV11-2 and TRBJ2-7, with 10 bases identical to TRBD2. V dropped 3 bases and J dropped 3; count of bases not matched to a gene: 2. There are 14 residues in the CDR3. CDR1 and CDR2 (germline): SGHAT, FQNNGV. CDR3 coding DNA: TGTGCCAGCAGCTTGACTAGCGGGTACTACGAGCAGTACTTC. Protein sequence: CASSLTSGYYEQYF. Variable domain in full (rest from reference TRBV11-2 and TRBJ2-7): EAGVAQSPRYKIIEKRQSVAFWCNPISGHATLYWYQQILGQGPKLLIQFQNNGVVDDSQLPKDRFSAERLKGVDSTLKIQPAKLEDSAVYLCASSLTSGYYEQYFGPGTRLTVT.

The rearrangement links TRBV7-8 to TRBJ2-6; D not resolved. V was trimmed by 4 bases and J by 0 bases, leaving 19 bases between them. Germline V CDR1 and CDR2: SGHVS, FQNEAQ. This CDR3 has 19 amino acids. The CDR3 DNA follows: TGTGCCAGCAGCTCCTCGGTAGTCCGAGCCCGCTCTGGGGCCAACGTCCTGACTTTC. Protein: CASSSSVVRARSGANVLTF.

V and J are TRBV29-1 and TRBJ2-5; possibly TRBD2 for D (5 bases). Trimming removed 6 bases from V and 2 bases from J, with 22 bases in between. The germline V gene has CDR1 SQVTM and CDR2 ANQGSEA. The CDR3 spans 16 residues. In DNA form, the CDR3 reads TGCAGCGTGCCCCCCTCGAGGGTAGCGAGGCAAGAGACCCAGTACTTC. It encodes CSVPPSRVARQETQYF.